This is a list of T cell receptor beta chains from one sample in a study of cytotoxic CD8 clonotypes in ibrutinib-treated CLL. Sequencing used immunoSEQ multiplex PCR; TCRdb keeps in-frame clones, though not all of them. The sample consists of approximately 91,000 clones, roughly 77% of them appearing once. Source: PBMCs, taken after 12 months of ibrutinib treatment. The receptor set was obtained from a human donor with chronic lymphocytic leukemia. The CDR3 runs from the conserved cysteine through the conserved F or W. A D gene is named only where the DNA matches it firmly. The size field is filled for only some rows; it gives once, few, many or a size class.

.	TRBV4-1	TRBD2	TRBJ2-3	17	CASSQDWGTTDTDTQYF	TGCGCCAGCAGCCAAGATTGGGGGACTACAGACACAGATACGCAGTATTTT
.	TRBV11-2	.	TRBJ2-7	13	CASRPSPTYEQYF	TGTGCCAGCAGACCATCGCCGACCTACGAGCAGTACTTC
.	TRBV5-1	TRBD1	TRBJ1-1	14	CASSLGDRNTEAFF	TGCGCCAGCAGCTTGGGGGACAGGAACACTGAAGCTTTCTTT
.	TRBV7-9	.	TRBJ2-2	14	CASSLRGVPGELFF	TGTGCCAGCAGCTTAAGAGGGGTACCCGGGGAGCTGTTTTTT
.	TRBV5-4	TRBD2	TRBJ2-1	16	CASSEGLAETNNEQFF	TGTGCCAGCAGCGAAGGACTAGCGGAAACGAACAATGAGCAGTTCTTC
.	TRBV19	.	TRBJ2-7	15	CASSPAPQGPYEQYF	TGTGCCAGTAGCCCCGCCCCCCAGGGGCCCTACGAGCAGTACTTC
.	TRBV5-1	.	TRBJ1-1	13	CASSVGGTLEAFF	TGCGCCAGCAGCGTGGGGGGGACACTTGAAGCTTTCTTT
.	TRBV4-2	.	TRBJ2-7	14	CASSLQEGSYEQYF	TGTGCCAGCAGCCTCCAGGAGGGTAGCTACGAGCAGTACTTC
.	TRBV5-1	.	TRBJ1-4	15	CASSPGTPEGEKLFF	TGCGCCAGCAGCCCGGGGACACCTGAGGGGGAAAAACTGTTTTTT
.	TRBV7-2	.	TRBJ1-5	18	CASSLTGGASLGNQPQHF	TGTGCCAGCAGCTTAACGGGGGGGGCCAGCCTAGGGAATCAGCCCCAGCATTTT
few	TRBV6-5	TRBD2	TRBJ2-1	14	CASSPPGLAGDTFF	TGTGCCAGCAGCCCCCCTGGACTAGCGGGAGACACGTTCTTC